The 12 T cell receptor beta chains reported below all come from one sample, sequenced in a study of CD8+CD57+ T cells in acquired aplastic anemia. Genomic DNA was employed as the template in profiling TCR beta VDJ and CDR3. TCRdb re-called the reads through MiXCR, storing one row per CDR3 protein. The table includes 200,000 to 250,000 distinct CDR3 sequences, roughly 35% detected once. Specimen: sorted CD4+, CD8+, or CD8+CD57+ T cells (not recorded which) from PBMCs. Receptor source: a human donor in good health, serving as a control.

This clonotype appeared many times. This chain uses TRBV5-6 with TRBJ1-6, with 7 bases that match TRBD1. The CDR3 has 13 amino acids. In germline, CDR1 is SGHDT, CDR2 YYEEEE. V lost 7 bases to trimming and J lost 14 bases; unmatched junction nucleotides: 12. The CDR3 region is CASDRQGLGALHF. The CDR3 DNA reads TGTGCCAGCGACAGACAGGGCCTTGGGGCCCTCCACTTT.

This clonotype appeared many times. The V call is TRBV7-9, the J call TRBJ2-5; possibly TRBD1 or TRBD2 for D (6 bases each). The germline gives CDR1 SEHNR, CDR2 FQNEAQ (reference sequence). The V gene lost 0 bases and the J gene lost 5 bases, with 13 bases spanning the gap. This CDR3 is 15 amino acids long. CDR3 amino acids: CASSLAWGASETQYF. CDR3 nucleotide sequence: TGTGCCAGCAGCTTAGCCTGGGGGGCTTCGGAGACCCAGTACTTC.

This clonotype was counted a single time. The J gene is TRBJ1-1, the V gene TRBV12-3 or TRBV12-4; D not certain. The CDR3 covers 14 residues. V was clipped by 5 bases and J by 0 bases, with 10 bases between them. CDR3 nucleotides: TGTGCCAGCAGTCCTCACGGGTTGAACACTGAAGCTTTCTTT. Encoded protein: CASSPHGLNTEAFF.

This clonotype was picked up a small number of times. CDR3 in amino acids: CASSQYPGLQYTEAFF. The CDR3 nucleotides read TGTGCCAGCAGCCAGTATCCGGGCCTTCAATACACTGAAGCTTTCTTT. J is TRBJ1-1 and V is TRBV5-5; D uncertain. Germline CDR1 is SGHKS and CDR2 is YYEKEE (reference sequence). V lost 4 bases and J 3 bases, leaving 19 bases between the germline ends. This CDR3 region has 16 residues.

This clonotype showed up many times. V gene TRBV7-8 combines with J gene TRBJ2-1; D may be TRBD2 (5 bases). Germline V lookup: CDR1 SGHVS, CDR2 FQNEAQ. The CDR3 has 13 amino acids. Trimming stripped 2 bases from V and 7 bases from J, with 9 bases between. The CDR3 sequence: CASSLLEGNEQFF. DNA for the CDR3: TGTGCCAGCAGCTTACTTGAGGGTAATGAGCAGTTCTTC.

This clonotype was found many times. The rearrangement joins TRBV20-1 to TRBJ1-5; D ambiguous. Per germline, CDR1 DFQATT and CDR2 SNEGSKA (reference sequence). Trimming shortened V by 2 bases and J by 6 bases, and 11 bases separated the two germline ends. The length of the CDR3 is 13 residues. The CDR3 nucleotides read TGCAGTGCTAGACGGGGAGAGGGTCAGCCCCAGCATTTT. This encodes CSARRGEGQPQHF.

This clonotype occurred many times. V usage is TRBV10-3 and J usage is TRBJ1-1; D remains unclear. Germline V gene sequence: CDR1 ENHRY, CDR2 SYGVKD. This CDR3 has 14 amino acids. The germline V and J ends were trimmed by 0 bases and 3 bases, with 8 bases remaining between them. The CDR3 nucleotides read TGTGCCATCAGTGAGTCGGCGGCTTACACTGAAGCTTTCTTT. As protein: CAISESAAYTEAFF.

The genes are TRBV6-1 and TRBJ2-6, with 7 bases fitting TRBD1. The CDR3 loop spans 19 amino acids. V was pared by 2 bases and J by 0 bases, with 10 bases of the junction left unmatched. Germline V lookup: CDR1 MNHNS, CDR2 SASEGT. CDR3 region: CASSEQGTAPSSGANVLTF. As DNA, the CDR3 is TGTGCCAGCAGTGAACAAGGGACAGCCCCTAGCTCTGGGGCCAACGTCCTGACTTTC.

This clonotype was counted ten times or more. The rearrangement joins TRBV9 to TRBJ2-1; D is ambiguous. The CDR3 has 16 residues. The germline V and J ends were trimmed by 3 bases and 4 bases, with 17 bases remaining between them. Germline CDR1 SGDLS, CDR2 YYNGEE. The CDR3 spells CASSEMTGTTYNEQFF. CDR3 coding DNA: TGTGCCAGCAGCGAAATGACGGGTACCACTTACAATGAGCAGTTCTTC.

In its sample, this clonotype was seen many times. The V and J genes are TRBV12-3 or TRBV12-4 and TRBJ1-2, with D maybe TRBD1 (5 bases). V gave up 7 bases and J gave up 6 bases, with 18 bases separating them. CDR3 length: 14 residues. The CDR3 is CASTKNGGGDGYTF. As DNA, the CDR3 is TGTGCCAGCACAAAAAACGGGGGTGGGGATGGCTACACCTTC.

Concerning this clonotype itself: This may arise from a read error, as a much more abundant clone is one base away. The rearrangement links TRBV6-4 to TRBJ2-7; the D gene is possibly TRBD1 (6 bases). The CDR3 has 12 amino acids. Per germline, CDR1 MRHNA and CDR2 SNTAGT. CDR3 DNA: TGTGCCAGCAGTCAGCAGGGGCACGAGCAGTGCTTC. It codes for CASSQQGHEQCF.

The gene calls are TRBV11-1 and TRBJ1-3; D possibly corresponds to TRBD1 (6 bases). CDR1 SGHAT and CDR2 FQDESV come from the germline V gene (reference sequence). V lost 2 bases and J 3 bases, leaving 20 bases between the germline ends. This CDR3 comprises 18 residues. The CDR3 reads CASSLRGWTVSRGNTIYF. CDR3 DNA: TGTGCCAGCAGCTTACGGGGTTGGACAGTGTCCCGTGGAAACACCATATATTTT.